This is a list of T cell receptor beta chains from one sample in a study of blood T cells in healthy people across ages. One entry per CDR3 protein results from TCRdb running MiXCR on the 5' RACE reads. Here the sample spans approximately 1,700,000 distinct CDR3 sequences, about two fifths being singletons. Sequencing was done on a sample of blood. The receptors were gathered from a human donor in good health. Each CDR3 is given with its conserved first and last residue. The order of the fields is J gene, D gene, clone size, V gene, CDR3 protein, CDR3 DNA. The D gene is left open where the match is weak. Clone size is given for some rows only: seen once, a few or many times, or a class if the clone is expanded.

TRBJ2-3,.,many,TRBV29-1,CSVSRGIPTDTQYF,TGCAGCGTTAGCAGGGGAATACCCACAGATACGCAGTATTTT
TRBJ2-7,.,.,TRBV12-3/TRBV12-4,CASSLDQSSSYEQYF,TGTGCCAGCAGTTTAGATCAAAGTAGCTCCTACGAGCAGTACTTC
TRBJ2-5,.,.,TRBV3-1,CASSRAWGLGETQYF,TGTGCCAGCAGCCGGGCGTGGGGTTTGGGAGAGACCCAGTACTTC
TRBJ2-6,.,.,TRBV7-2,CASSIRISGANVLTF,TGTGCCAGCAGCATAAGGATTTCTGGGGCCAACGTCCTGACTTTC
TRBJ2-7,.,.,TRBV28,CASSPPGQPAYEQYF,TGTGCCAGCAGTCCCCCTGGGCAGCCAGCCTACGAGCAGTACTTC
TRBJ2-7,TRBD1,.,TRBV20-1,CSARTGTGIYEQYF,TGCAGTGCTAGAACTGGGACAGGTATCTACGAGCAGTACTTC
TRBJ2-5,.,many,TRBV7-2,CASSPGSLQETQYF,TGTGCCAGCAGCCCCGGATCTCTTCAAGAGACCCAGTACTTC
TRBJ2-7,TRBD2,few,TRBV5-1,CASSPRLAGSPYEQYF,TGCGCCAGCAGCCCCCGACTAGCGGGTTCACCCTACGAGCAGTACTTC
TRBJ2-7,.,few,TRBV9,CASSPRARQYEQYF,TGTGCCAGCAGCCCCCGGGCAAGACAGTACGAGCAGTACTTC
TRBJ1-2,.,.,TRBV4-3,CASSQDWAGEGYTF,TGCGCCAGCAGCCAAGATTGGGCAGGGGAAGGCTACACCTTC
TRBJ2-7,.,.,TRBV3-1,CASSQGAGYHEQYF,TGTGCCAGCAGCCAAGGTGCGGGGTATCACGAGCAGTACTTC
TRBJ1-2,.,.,TRBV6-5,CASSTTGETNYGYTF,TGTGCCAGCAGCACGACAGGTGAAACTAACTATGGCTACACCTTC
TRBJ1-5,.,.,TRBV23-1,CASTHGPYSNQPQHF,TGCGCCAGCACCCATGGGCCTTATAGCAATCAGCCCCAGCATTTT
TRBJ1-5,.,.,TRBV7-3,CASSLTGQLSNQPQHF,TGTGCCAGCAGCTTAACCGGACAGCTTAGCAATCAGCCCCAGCATTTT
TRBJ1-5,.,.,TRBV2,CASSEEGDQPQHF,TGTGCCAGCAGTGAGGAGGGGGATCAGCCCCAGCATTTT
TRBJ1-1,.,.,TRBV7-6,CASSPFGGTGAFF,TGTGCCAGCAGCCCCTTTGGAGGGACTGGAGCTTTCTTT
TRBJ2-4,TRBD2,.,TRBV27,CASSLFLAGGTNIQYF,TGTGCCAGCAGTTTATTTTTAGCGGGGGGAACTAACATTCAGTACTTC
TRBJ1-2,.,.,TRBV6-2/TRBV6-3,CARSPPDNYGYTF,TGTGCCCGCAGTCCCCCGGACAACTATGGCTACACCTTC
TRBJ2-3,.,.,TRBV20-1,CSASRGPSTDTQYF,TGCAGTGCTTCCCGGGGGCCTAGCACAGATACGCAGTATTTT
TRBJ2-1,TRBD2,few,TRBV11-3,CASSLNRGGTYNEQFF,TGTGCCAGCAGCTTAAATCGGGGGGGCACCTACAATGAGCAGTTCTTC
TRBJ1-2,TRBD1,.,TRBV28,CTGSLETGLYGYTF,TGTACCGGCAGTTTAGAGACAGGGCTTTATGGCTACACCTTC
TRBJ1-1,.,.,TRBV7-9,CASSFRGPGATEAFF,TGTGCCAGCAGCTTTCGTGGGCCGGGGGCAACTGAAGCTTTCTTT
TRBJ1-2,TRBD1,.,TRBV28,CASSLPGQGSNYGYTF,TGTGCCAGCAGTCTCCCGGGACAGGGATCTAACTATGGCTACACCTTC
TRBJ2-7,.,.,TRBV7-2,CASSEGTVPYEQYF,TGTGCCAGCAGCGAAGGGACGGTCCCCTACGAGCAGTACTTC
TRBJ2-7,.,.,TRBV10-3,CATNPPDRTYEQYF,TGTGCCACCAACCCGCCGGACAGAACCTACGAGCAGTACTTC
TRBJ2-5,.,.,TRBV10-3,CAVAREETQYF,TGTGCCGTCGCCCGGGAGGAGACCCAGTACTTC